The present entry profiles one T cell receptor beta chain with its context. Its binding antigen is unknown. Within one base of it there is no much larger clone, and no base qualities were kept. Germline trimming: 5 bases from V, 9 bases from J; junction bases outside gene matches: 7. In the germline V gene, CDR1 corresponds to MNHEY and CDR2 to SVGAGI. The CDR3 runs 15 residues from the cysteine to the phenylalanine. Only CDR3 DNA is held: 45 bases, read in frame from base 1. TCR libraries were generated with the immunoSEQ multiplex PCR assay, using TCR-beta and/or TCR-alpha/delta assays for each sample. The Illumina high-throughput platform was used to sequence the amplified TCR libraries. The published analysis was carried out like this. Clustering and dimensionality reduction relied on pairwise TCRdist distances among GMM-specific receptors from T cells that were either sorted ex vivo or expanded in vitro. Each clinical repertoire received a mean NN-distance score, defined as the average TCRdist to the nearest 10% of tetramer-positive reference sequences. To compute GEM TCR motif frequency, the fraction of unique TCRs matching known GEM sequences by V/J usage and CDR3 length was calculated. Active tuberculosis was classified by linear discriminant analysis with leave-one-out cross-validation, implemented in scikit-learn. TCRdb retrieved this table from immuneACCESS and kept in-frame rearrangements only. Not all clones are present; in checked studies, unresolved V genes account for under half, and no reason is known for the remainder. V, J and clone size are those of that table, while D and trimming were read from the DNA. This sample has 45,000 or so clones in its table, and roughly 96% of those were observed once. The ten largest account for 6.5% to 9.5% of the sample.

This entry comes from a study of T cells in tuberculosis (dated by TCRdb to 2017 to 2018). Broadly, across the study: To characterize T cells specific for the mycobacterial lipid antigen glucose monomycolate (GMM), the study used CD1B tetramers together with high-throughput TCR immunosequencing. With ten or so people per group, a South African clinical cohort compared IGRA-negative adolescents, IGRA-positive adolescents with latent tuberculosis, and adults with active tuberculosis. Points the paper makes about the study in general: Clinical samples were chosen by availability of cryopreserved specimens, and active tuberculosis cases were adults while controls were adolescents. Compared with IGRA-negative controls, TCR-alpha repertoires from active tuberculosis had smaller mean NN-distances to GMM-specific TCRs, which suggests that these TCRs underwent clonal expansion. A classifier using the diverse GMM-specific repertoire reached just over 85% accuracy (AUROC roughly 0.9), compared with 70% accuracy using GEM motif frequencies. The smaller NN-distances were partly driven by shorter CDR3-alpha lengths in active tuberculosis patients, and the difference for TCR-beta did not reach statistical significance.

At study entry, adolescents were screened for latent tuberculosis infection by tuberculin skin test and QuantiFERON-TB GOLD In-Tube IGRA. Immunosequencing was performed on unsorted cryopreserved PBMC and covered roughly 100,000 T cells per clinical donor on average. Eleven high schools in the Worcester region of the Western Cape, South Africa, served as enrollment sites for adolescents aged 12 to 18 years. Ten adolescents infected with M. tuberculosis and around ten uninfected adolescents were chosen and matched for age and sex. For the adolescents, PBMC were isolated by density centrifugation from freshly drawn heparinized blood and then cryopreserved.

The sequence derives from a donor aged 5-35 years with latent tuberculosis or without tuberculosis infection. The material sequenced was PBMCs. The chain couples TRBV6-5 to TRBJ2-1; 13 middle bases align to TRBD2. The CDR3 here reads CASSRGLAGVIEQFF. In nucleotide form, the sequence is TGTGCCAGCAGTCGTGGACTAGCGGGAGTAATTGAGCAGTTCTTC.